Sequencing of this TCR beta chain was carried out in a study of shared clonotypes between healthy human individuals. Study outcomes and limitations: Larger richness was generally estimated for naive than memory subsets.

Turning to this clone: Antigen specificity is unknown.

The study enrolled healthy HIV-negative adults without recent acute infections or vaccinations as donors. It was at deep level that the assay was run. The genomic DNA of each subset was split evenly across several immunoSEQ plates. The assay was immunoSEQ multiplex PCR, and TCRdb's table has in-frame clones only and misses some. The sample carries hundreds of thousands of clones, more than 60% recorded once. CDR3 size: 14 residues. The V gene lost 2 bases and the J gene lost 0 bases, with 8 bases spanning the gap. Per germline, CDR1 SGHVS and CDR2 FQNEAQ. Sequences were obtained from memory CD4+ T cells sorted from blood. Regarding subset: CD45RA-negative fraction. The receptor was isolated from a man under 40 in good health. This rearrangement joins TRBV7-8 to TRBJ2-7; D is ambiguous. Written as DNA, the CDR3 is TGTGCCAGCAGCTTATCTCTCCGCTCCTACGAGCAGTACTTC. Its protein is CASSLSLRSYEQYF.